This T cell receptor (beta chain) was found in a study of cytomegalovirus exposure and HLA in healthy donors. Findings and caveats of the study: The authors later found TCR association rates varying by HLA locus, with DRB1 most and HLA-C fewest.

Details on this clone: The antigen is unknown.

The primer mix had 60 Vbeta and 13 Jbeta primers. TCRdb's copy holds only in-frame clones and misses some; the assay was immunoSEQ multiplex PCR. The sample includes 160,000 or so clones, roughly 80% of them seen just once. The receptor was isolated from a woman in her 30s in good health and CMV-seropositive. Sequenced input: PBMCs.

This CDR3 is CACEGTSGTSYEQYF. CDR3 DNA sequence: TGTGCCTGCGAAGGGACTAGCGGGACCTCCTACGAGCAGTACTTC. The chain combines TRBV7-9 with TRBJ2-7; the match to TRBD2 covers 13 bases. V lost 11 bases and J lost 0; bases outside the gene matches: 7. The CDR3 covers 15 residues. Germline CDR1 is SEHNR and CDR2 is FQNEAQ (reference sequence).